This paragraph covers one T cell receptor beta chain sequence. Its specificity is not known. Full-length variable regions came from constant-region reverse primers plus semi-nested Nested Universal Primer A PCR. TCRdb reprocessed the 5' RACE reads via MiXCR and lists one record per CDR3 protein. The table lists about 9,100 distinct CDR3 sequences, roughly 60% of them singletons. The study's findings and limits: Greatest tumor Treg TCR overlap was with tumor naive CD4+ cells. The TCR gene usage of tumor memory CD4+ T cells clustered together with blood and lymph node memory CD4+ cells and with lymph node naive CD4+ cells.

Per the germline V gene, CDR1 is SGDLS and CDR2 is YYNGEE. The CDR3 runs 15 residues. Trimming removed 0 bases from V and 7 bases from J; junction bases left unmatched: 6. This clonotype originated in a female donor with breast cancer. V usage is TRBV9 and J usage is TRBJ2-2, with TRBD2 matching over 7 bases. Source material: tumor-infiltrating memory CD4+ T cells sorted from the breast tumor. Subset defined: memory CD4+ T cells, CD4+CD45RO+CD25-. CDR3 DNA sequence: TGTGCCAGCAGCGTAGGTGCGGGAGAGTTCGGGGAGCTGTTTTTT. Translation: CASSVGAGEFGELFF. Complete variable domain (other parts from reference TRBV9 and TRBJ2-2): DSGVTQTPKHLITATGQRVTLRCSPRSGDLSVYWYQQSLDQGLQFLIQYYNGEERAKGNILERFSAQQFPDLHSELNLSSLELGDSALYFCASSVGAGEFGELFFGEGSRLTVL.